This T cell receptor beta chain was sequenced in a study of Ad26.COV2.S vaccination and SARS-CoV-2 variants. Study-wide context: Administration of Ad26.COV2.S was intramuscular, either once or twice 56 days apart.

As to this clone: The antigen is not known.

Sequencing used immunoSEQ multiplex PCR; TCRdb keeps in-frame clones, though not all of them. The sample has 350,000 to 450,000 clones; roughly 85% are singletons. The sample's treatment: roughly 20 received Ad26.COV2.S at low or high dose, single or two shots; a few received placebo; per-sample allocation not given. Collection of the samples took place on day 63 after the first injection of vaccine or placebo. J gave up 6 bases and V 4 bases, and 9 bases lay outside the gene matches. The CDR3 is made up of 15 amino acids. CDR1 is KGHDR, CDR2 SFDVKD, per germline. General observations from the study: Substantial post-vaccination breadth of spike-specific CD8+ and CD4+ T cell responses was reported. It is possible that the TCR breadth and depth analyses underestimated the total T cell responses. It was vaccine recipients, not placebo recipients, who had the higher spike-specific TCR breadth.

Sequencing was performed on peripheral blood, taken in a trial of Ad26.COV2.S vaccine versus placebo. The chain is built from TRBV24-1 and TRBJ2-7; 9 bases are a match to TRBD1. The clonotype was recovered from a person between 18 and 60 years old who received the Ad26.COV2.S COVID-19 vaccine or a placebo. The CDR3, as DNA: TGTGCCACCAGTGACCCCCGGACAGGGGAACGCGAGCAGTACTTC. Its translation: CATSDPRTGEREQYF.